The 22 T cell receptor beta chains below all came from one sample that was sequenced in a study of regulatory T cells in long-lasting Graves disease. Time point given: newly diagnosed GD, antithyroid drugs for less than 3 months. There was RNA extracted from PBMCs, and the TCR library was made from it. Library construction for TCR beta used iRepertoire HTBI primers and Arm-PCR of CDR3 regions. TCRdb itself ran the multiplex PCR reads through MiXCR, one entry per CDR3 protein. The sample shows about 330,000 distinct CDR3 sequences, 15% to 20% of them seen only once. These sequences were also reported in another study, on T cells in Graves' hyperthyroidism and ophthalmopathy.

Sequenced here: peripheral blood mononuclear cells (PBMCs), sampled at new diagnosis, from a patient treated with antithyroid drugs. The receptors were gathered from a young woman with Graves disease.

CDR3 residues: CASSSGQPGANVLTF. The CDR3 DNA sequence: TGCGCCAGCAGCTCGGGACAGCCGGGGGCCAACGTCCTGACTTTC. V and J are TRBV5-1 and TRBJ2-6; 7 bases line up with TRBD1. The J segment lost 4 bases and the V segment lost 3 bases, leaving 4 bases of the junction unmatched. Germline-derived CDR1 and CDR2 are SGHRS and YFSETQ. The CDR3 has 15 amino acids.

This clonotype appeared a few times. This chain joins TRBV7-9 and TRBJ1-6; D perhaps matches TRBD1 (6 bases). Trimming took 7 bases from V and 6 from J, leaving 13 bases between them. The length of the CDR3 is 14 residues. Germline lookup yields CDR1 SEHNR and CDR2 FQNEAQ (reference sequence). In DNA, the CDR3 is TGTGCCAGCAACCCCGGACAGAGTAATTCACCCCTCCACTTT. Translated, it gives CASNPGQSNSPLHF.

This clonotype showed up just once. DNA for the CDR3: TGCAGTGCTTCCAGACCGACTAGCTCCTACGAGCAGTACTTC. Amino acids: CSASRPTSSYEQYF. The chain is built from TRBV20-1 and TRBJ2-7, with D maybe TRBD2 (6 bases). CDR1 is DFQATT and CDR2 is SNEGSKA in the germline V gene (reference sequence). The CDR3 sequence is 14 residues long. V was trimmed by 5 bases and J by 0 bases, leaving 14 bases between them.

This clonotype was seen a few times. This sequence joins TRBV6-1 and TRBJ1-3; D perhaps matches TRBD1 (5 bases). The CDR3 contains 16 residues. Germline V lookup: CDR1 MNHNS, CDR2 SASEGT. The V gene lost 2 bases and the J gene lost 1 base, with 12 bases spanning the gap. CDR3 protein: CASSESGVWSGNTIYF. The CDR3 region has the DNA TGTGCCAGCAGTGAATCGGGGGTTTGGTCTGGAAACACCATATATTTT.

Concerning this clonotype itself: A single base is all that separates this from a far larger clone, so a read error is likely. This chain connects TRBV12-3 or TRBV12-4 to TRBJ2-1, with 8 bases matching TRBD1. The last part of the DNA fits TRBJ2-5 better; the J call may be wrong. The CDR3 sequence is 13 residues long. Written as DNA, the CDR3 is TGTGCCGGCAGTATGACAGGGGCAGAGACCCAGTACTTC. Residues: CAGSMTGAETQYF.

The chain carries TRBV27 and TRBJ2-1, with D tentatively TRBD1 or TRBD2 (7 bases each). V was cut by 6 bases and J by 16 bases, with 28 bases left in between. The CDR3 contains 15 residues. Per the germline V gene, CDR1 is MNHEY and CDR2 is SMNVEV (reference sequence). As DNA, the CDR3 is TGTGCCAGCAGACCCCAGGGGGGGGGTTCGGGGACTGGATTCTTC. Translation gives CASRPQGGGSGTGFF.

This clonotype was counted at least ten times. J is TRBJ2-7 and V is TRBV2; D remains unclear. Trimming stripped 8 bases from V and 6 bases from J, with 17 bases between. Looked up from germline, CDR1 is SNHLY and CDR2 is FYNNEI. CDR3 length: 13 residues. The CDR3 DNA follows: TGTGCCAGCCACACAAGAGCTAGGGTCGAGCAGTACTTC. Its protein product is CASHTRARVEQYF.

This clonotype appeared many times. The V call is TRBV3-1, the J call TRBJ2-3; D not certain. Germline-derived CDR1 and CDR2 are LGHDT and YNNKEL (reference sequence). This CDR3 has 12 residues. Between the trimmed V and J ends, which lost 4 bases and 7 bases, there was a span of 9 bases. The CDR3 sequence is CASSPGKNTQYF. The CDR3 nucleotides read TGTGCCAGCAGCCCCGGCAAAAATACGCAGTATTTT.

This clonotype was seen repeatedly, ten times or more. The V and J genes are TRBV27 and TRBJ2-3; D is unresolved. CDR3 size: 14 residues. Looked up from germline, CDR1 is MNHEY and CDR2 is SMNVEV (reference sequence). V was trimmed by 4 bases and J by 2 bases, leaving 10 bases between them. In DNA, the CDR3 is TGTGCCAGCAGTTCCTTACTCTTCACAGATACGCAGTATTTT. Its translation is CASSSLLFTDTQYF.

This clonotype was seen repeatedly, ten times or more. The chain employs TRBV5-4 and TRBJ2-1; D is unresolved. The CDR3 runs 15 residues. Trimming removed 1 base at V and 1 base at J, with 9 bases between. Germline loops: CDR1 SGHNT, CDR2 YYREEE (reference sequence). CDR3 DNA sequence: TGTGCCAGCAGCTTGTCAGCGTCTTCCTACAATGAGCAGTTCTTC. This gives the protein CASSLSASSYNEQFF.

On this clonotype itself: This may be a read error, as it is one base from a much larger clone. The CDR3 loop is CASSPTGTKNIQHF. CDR3 in DNA: TGTGCCAGCTCACCAACAGGAACCAAAAACATTCAGCACTTC. The chain links TRBV18 to TRBJ2-4; D is perhaps TRBD1 (5 bases). There are 14 residues in the CDR3. The germline CDR1 and CDR2 sequences are KGHSH and LQKENI.

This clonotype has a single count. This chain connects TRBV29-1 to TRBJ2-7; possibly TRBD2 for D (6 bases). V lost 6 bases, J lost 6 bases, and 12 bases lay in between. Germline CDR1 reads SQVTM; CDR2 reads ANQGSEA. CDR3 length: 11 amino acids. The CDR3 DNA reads TGCAGCGTCGCGGGACCCCTCGAGCAGTACTTC. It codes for CSVAGPLEQYF.

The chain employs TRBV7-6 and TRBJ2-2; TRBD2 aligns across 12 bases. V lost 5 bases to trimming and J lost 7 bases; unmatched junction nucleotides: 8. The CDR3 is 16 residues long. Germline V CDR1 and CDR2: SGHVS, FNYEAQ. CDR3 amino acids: CASSPSSGRGIGELFF. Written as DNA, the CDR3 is TGTGCCAGCAGCCCCTCTAGCGGGAGGGGAATCGGGGAGCTGTTTTTT.

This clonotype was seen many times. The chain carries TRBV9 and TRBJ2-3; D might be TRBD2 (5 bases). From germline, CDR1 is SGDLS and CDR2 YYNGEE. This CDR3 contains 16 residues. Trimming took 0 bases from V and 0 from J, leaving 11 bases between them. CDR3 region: CASSVGAEASTDTQYF. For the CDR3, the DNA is TGTGCCAGCAGCGTAGGGGCGGAGGCTAGCACAGATACGCAGTATTTT. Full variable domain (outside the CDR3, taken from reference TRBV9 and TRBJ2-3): DSGVTQTPKHLITATGQRVTLRCSPRSGDLSVYWYQQSLDQGLQFLIQYYNGEERAKGNILERFSAQQFPDLHSELNLSSLELGDSALYFCASSVGAEASTDTQYFGPGTRLTVL.

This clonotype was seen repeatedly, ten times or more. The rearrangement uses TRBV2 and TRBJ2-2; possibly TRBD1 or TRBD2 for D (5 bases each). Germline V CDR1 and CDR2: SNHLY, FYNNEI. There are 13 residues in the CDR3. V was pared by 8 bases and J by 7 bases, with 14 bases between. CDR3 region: CASCRDVNGELFF. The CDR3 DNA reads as TGTGCCAGCTGCCGGGACGTAAACGGGGAGCTGTTTTTT.

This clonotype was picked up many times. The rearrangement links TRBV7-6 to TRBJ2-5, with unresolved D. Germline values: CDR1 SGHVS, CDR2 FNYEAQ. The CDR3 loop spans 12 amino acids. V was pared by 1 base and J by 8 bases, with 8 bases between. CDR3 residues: CASSLGAETQYF. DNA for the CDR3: TGTGCCAGCAGCTTAGGGGCAGAAACCCAGTACTTC.

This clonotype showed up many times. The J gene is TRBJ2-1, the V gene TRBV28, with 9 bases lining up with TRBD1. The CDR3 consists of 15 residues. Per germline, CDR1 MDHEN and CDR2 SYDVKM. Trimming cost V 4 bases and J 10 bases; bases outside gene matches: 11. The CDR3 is CASSSGTGTPFEQFF. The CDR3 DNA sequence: TGTGCCAGCAGTTCCGGGACAGGGACCCCCTTCGAGCAGTTCTTC. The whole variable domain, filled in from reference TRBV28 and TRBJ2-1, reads DVKVTQSSRYLVKRTGEKVFLECVQDMDHENMFWYRQDPGLGLRLIYFSYDVKMKEKGDIPEGYSVSREKKERFSLILESASTNQTSMYLCASSSGTGTPFEQFFGPGTRLTVL.

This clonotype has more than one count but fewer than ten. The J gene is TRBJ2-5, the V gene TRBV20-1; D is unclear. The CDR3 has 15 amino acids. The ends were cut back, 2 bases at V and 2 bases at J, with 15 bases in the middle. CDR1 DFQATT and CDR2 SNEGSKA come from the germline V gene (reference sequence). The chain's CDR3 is CSARPYGGLQETQYF. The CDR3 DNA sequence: TGCAGTGCTAGACCTTACGGCGGTTTGCAAGAGACCCAGTACTTC.

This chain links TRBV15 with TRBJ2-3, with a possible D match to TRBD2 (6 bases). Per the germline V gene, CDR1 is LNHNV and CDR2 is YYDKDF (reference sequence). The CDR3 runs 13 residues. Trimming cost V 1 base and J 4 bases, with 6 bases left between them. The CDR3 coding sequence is TGTGCCACCAGCAGAGGGGAGGCAGATACGCAGTATTTT. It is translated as CATSRGEADTQYF.

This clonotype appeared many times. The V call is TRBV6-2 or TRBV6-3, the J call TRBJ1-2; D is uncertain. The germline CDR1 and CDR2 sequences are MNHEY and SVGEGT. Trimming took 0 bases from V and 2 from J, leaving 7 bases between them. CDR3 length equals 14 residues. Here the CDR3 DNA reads TGTGCCAGCAGTTACTCTACGGGGAACTATGGCTACACCTTC. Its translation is CASSYSTGNYGYTF.

The CDR3, as DNA: TGTGCCAGCAGTTCTATAGCGGGAGCCGGGGAGCTGTTTTTT. Amino acids: CASSSIAGAGELFF. J is TRBJ2-2 and V is TRBV6-2 or TRBV6-3, with TRBD2 identical over 9 bases. V shed 4 bases, J shed 6 bases, and the junction held 3 bases outside the gene matches. The CDR3 runs to 14 residues. Germline CDR1 is MNHEY and CDR2 is SVGEGT.

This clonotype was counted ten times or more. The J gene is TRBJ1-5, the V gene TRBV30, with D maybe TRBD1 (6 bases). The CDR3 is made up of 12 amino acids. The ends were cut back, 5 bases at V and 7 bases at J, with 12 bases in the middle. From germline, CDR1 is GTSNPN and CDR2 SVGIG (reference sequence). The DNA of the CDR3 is TGTGCCTGGGGTAGGGGGTCACAGCCCCAGCATTTT. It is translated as CAWGRGSQPQHF.